This TCR beta chain was identified in a study of molecular identifiers for immune sequencing clone quantification. Study-wide findings and caveats: Among around 1 million naive cells, as was reported, spiked Jurkat TCR RNA from one cell was detectable. Beyond 20 RNA copies, clones held over 98% of effector molecules, compared with under 1% in naive cells.

Both previously described methods and listed TCR primers were employed to make bulk TCR libraries. Each CDR3 protein is one row after TCRdb ran MiXCR on the PCR reads. The data hold some 320,000 distinct CDR3 sequences, with 24% observed a single time. Germline V gene lookup returns CDR1 MNHEY and CDR2 SVGAGI. The V gene lost 6 bases and the J gene lost 5 bases, with 20 bases spanning the gap. This CDR3 comprises 15 residues. On this clonotype itself: The antigen is unknown.

When naive CD8 T cells were sorted, they were gated as CD8+CD4-CCR7+CD45RA+. The receptor was derived from a human donor in good health. Some libraries in this study had Jurkat cell RNA spiked in. The genes are TRBV6-5 and TRBJ2-7; D gene uncertain. Sequenced input: naive CD8+ T cells from blood, with Jurkat cell RNA spiked in. The subset denotes: FACS-sorted CD8+CD4-CCR7+CD45RA+ naive T cells. The CDR3 bases are TGTGCCAGCAGCCTCACCTGGGGTAGCAGGCACGAGCAGTACTTC. Protein: CASSLTWGSRHEQYF.